A single sample is the source of the 8 T cell receptor beta chains below, sequenced in a study of blood T cell repertoires in COVID-19. Here immunoSEQ multiplex PCR was the method, and the copy in TCRdb shows in-frame clones only, minus some. The table records 25,000 to 35,000 clones, roughly 83% of them present only once. The sequencing input was peripheral blood. These receptors all stem from a man in his 70s with active COVID-19.

The chain employs TRBV5-6 and TRBJ2-7, with TRBD1 as a possible D gene (5 bases). V lost 0 bases and J 0 bases, leaving 7 bases between the germline ends. Per the germline V gene, CDR1 is SGHDT and CDR2 is YYEEEE. This CDR3 has 14 amino acids. For the CDR3, the DNA is TGTGCCAGCAGCTTGGGGGGCGGCTCCTACGAGCAGTACTTC. Encoded protein: CASSLGGGSYEQYF.

The chain uses TRBV28 and TRBJ2-3, with D tentatively TRBD2 (6 bases). The germline CDR1 and CDR2 sequences are MDHEN and SYDVKM. V was cut by 9 bases and J by 3 bases, with 16 bases left in between. CDR3 length equals 14 residues. Here the CDR3 DNA reads TGTGCCAGTTTGGGACTCTTTGGTACAGATACGCAGTATTTT. Its translation: CASLGLFGTDTQYF. Full variable domain (outside the CDR3, taken from reference TRBV28 and TRBJ2-3): DVKVTQSSRYLVKRTGEKVFLECVQDMDHENMFWYRQDPGLGLRLIYFSYDVKMKEKGDIPEGYSVSREKKERFSLILESASTNQTSMYLCASLGLFGTDTQYFGPGTRLTVL.

The V and J genes are TRBV25-1 and TRBJ2-3, with unresolved D. Germline CDR1 reads MGHDK; CDR2 reads SYGVNS. Trimming took off 2 bases at V and 2 bases at J, with 8 bases between the two ends. This CDR3 spans 14 amino acids. CDR3 coding DNA: TGTGCCAGCAGTGAACCCCAGATCACAGATACGCAGTATTTT. The encoded protein is CASSEPQITDTQYF.

The chain employs TRBV2 and TRBJ2-1, with 7 nucleotides matching TRBD1. The CDR3 has 16 residues. The V segment lost 8 bases and the J segment 4 bases; nucleotides outside the gene matches: 14. The germline V gene has CDR1 SNHLY and CDR2 FYNNEI. The CDR3: CASGPEGAPGYNEQFF. CDR3 DNA sequence: TGTGCCAGCGGTCCCGAGGGGGCACCCGGATACAATGAGCAGTTCTTC. The entire variable domain, with the rest obtained from reference TRBV2 and TRBJ2-1, is as follows: EPEVTQTPSHQVTQMGQEVILRCVPISNHLYFYWYRQILGQKVEFLVSFYNNEISEKSEIFDDQFSVERPDGSNFTLKIRSTKLEDSAMYFCASGPEGAPGYNEQFFGPGTRLTVL.

This chain links TRBV7-3 with TRBJ2-7, with 9 positions matching TRBD2. The V gene end was trimmed by 2 bases and the J gene end by 5 bases; junction bases not matched to a gene: 7. This CDR3 has 15 residues. The germline V gene encodes CDR1 SGHTA and CDR2 FQGTGA. Here the CDR3 DNA reads TGTGCCAGCAGCTTAGCGGGAGGGACGATCAACGAGCAGTACTTC. Protein: CASSLAGGTINEQYF.

The chain combines TRBV4-1 with TRBJ2-2; 9 bases line up with TRBD2. This CDR3 is built from 16 residues. Germline lookup yields CDR1 MGHRA and CDR2 YSYEKL. After removal of 3 bases from V and 1 base from J, the junction contained 3 bases not matched to a gene. CDR3 amino acids: CASSQSSGGNTGELFF. Written as DNA, the CDR3 is TGCGCCAGCAGCCAGAGTAGCGGGGGGAACACCGGGGAGCTGTTTTTT.

The chain links TRBV9 to TRBJ1-2; no clear D. The CDR3 has 14 amino acids. The ends were cut back, 3 bases at V and 8 bases at J, with 17 bases in the middle. Germline lookup yields CDR1 SGDLS and CDR2 YYNGEE. The DNA of the CDR3 is TGTGCCAGCAGCGCAACATCCCCCTCATTGGGCTACACCTTC. The encoded protein is CASSATSPSLGYTF. Full variable domain (missing parts from reference TRBV9 and TRBJ1-2): DSGVTQTPKHLITATGQRVTLRCSPRSGDLSVYWYQQSLDQGLQFLIQYYNGEERAKGNILERFSAQQFPDLHSELNLSSLELGDSALYFCASSATSPSLGYTFGSGTRLTVV.

The chain uses TRBV3-1 (or the pseudogene TRBV3-2) and TRBJ2-5; D possibly corresponds to TRBD1 (5 bases). Looked up from germline, CDR1 is LGHDT and CDR2 is YNNKEL (reference sequence). V lost 1 base and J lost 9, with 12 bases in between. CDR3 length: 13 residues. CDR3 residues: CASSQGGFLSQYF. The CDR3 nucleotides are TGTGCCAGCAGCCAAGGGGGCTTTCTCTCCCAGTACTTC.